The rows below give T cell receptor beta chains drawn from one sample of a study of blood T cell repertoires in COVID-19. Libraries were prepared by immunoSEQ multiplex PCR; TCRdb keeps only in-frame clonotypes and omits some of them. The data hold 300,000 to 400,000 clones, with around 89% observed a single time. The sample comprised PBMCs or T cells enriched from blood (not recorded which). Receptors were obtained from a woman aged 18-30 years who had recovered from COVID-19. Both conserved end residues are part of each CDR3. Fields, in order: V gene, J gene, clone size, D gene, CDR3 DNA, CDR3 protein. D genes are given only for firm matches. Only part of the rows carry a size: once, few, many, or a class if the clone is expanded.

v_gene: TRBV19; j_gene: TRBJ1-5; abundance: -; d_gene: -; CDR3nt: TGTGCCAGTACCCCCAGGTTGGACTATCAGCCCCAGCATTTT; CDR3aa: CASTPRLDYQPQHF
v_gene: TRBV5-4; j_gene: TRBJ2-4; abundance: -; d_gene: -; CDR3nt: TGTGCCAGCAGCCCCGTAGAAGCCAAAAACATTCAGTACTTC; CDR3aa: CASSPVEAKNIQYF
v_gene: TRBV5-1; j_gene: TRBJ1-6; abundance: -; d_gene: -; CDR3nt: TGCGCCAGCCGGAAGGCGGGTAATTCACCCCTCCACTTT; CDR3aa: CASRKAGNSPLHF
v_gene: TRBV11-2; j_gene: TRBJ1-1; abundance: -; d_gene: -; CDR3nt: TGTGCCAGCAGCTTAGGTCTCGGCACTGAAGCTTTCTTT; CDR3aa: CASSLGLGTEAFF
v_gene: TRBV4-2; j_gene: TRBJ1-5; abundance: -; d_gene: -; CDR3nt: TGTGCCAGCAGCCAAGATCAGGGGAGCAATCAGCCCCAGCATTTT; CDR3aa: CASSQDQGSNQPQHF
v_gene: TRBV14; j_gene: TRBJ2-2; abundance: few; d_gene: -; CDR3nt: TGTGCCAGCAGCCAAGATAATCCTGTATACACCGGGGAGCTGTTTTTT; CDR3aa: CASSQDNPVYTGELFF
v_gene: TRBV7-2; j_gene: TRBJ2-7; abundance: -; d_gene: -; CDR3nt: TGTGCCAGCAGCTTAGCTGTCGACTCTTCCTACGAGCAGTACTTC; CDR3aa: CASSLAVDSSYEQYF
v_gene: TRBV6-4; j_gene: TRBJ1-5; abundance: -; d_gene: TRBD1; CDR3nt: TGTGCCAGCACTGAACGGACAGGGTCGTATAGCAATCAGCCCCAGCATTTT; CDR3aa: CASTERTGSYSNQPQHF
v_gene: TRBV29-1; j_gene: TRBJ1-2; abundance: -; d_gene: TRBD1; CDR3nt: TGCAGCGTTAAACCACAGGGGGACTATGGCTACACCTTC; CDR3aa: CSVKPQGDYGYTF
v_gene: TRBV30; j_gene: TRBJ1-4; abundance: -; d_gene: -; CDR3nt: TGTGCCTGGGGACAGTCAAAGAATGAAAAACTGTTTTTT; CDR3aa: CAWGQSKNEKLFF
v_gene: TRBV4-3; j_gene: TRBJ1-3; abundance: -; d_gene: -; CDR3nt: TGCGCCAGCAGCCAAGATCGACAGTTTGGAAACACCATATATTTT; CDR3aa: CASSQDRQFGNTIYF
v_gene: TRBV28; j_gene: TRBJ2-1; abundance: once; d_gene: -; CDR3nt: TGTGCCAGCAGTCCCCCCACAGAGCCCTCCTACAATGAGCAGTTCTTC; CDR3aa: CASSPPTEPSYNEQFF
v_gene: TRBV4-1; j_gene: TRBJ2-5; abundance: -; d_gene: -; CDR3nt: TGCGCCAGCAGCGGGAGCCGGACGGGATACCAAGAGACCCAGTACTTC; CDR3aa: CASSGSRTGYQETQYF
v_gene: TRBV6-5; j_gene: TRBJ2-2; abundance: -; d_gene: -; CDR3nt: TGTGCCAGCAGTTACTCACAGGGCGCCGGGGAGCTGTTTTTT; CDR3aa: CASSYSQGAGELFF